The clone carrying this TCR beta chain has ten or more counts. The antigen remains unidentified. It was by 5'RACE with 10-nucleotide random UMIs that the cDNA was made. Using its own MiXCR run on the 5' RACE reads, TCRdb lists one record per CDR3 protein. Found here are 70,000 to 95,000 distinct CDR3 sequences, less than 15% of them singletons; the top ten hold approximately 5%. This record belongs to a study of neurological immune-mediated disorders. Study-wide results and limits: Healthy controls had more TCR clonal expansion than multiple sclerosis, which showed the least, whereas HTLV-1-associated myelopathy showed the most. Private repertoires in all groups were suggested, as expanded clones shared no CDR3 amino acid sequences across subjects.

Time point denoted: longitudinal time-point 2. Where libraries were unsorted, they were derived from 2 million PBMCs stored at -80 degrees C. The germline V gene encodes CDR1 MGHDK and CDR2 SYGVNS. J lost 1 base, V lost 2 bases, and 4 bases had no gene match. The CDR3 covers 17 residues. The gene calls are TRBV25-1 and TRBJ2-6; TRBD1 matches at 8 bases. The origin of this receptor is a female donor with HTLV-1-associated myelopathy (HAM/TSP). What was sequenced was PBMCs. In nucleotides, the CDR3 is TGTGCCAGCAGTGAAAGGGACAGGCCTTCTGGGGCCAACGTCCTGACTTTC. Translated, it gives CASSERDRPSGANVLTF.